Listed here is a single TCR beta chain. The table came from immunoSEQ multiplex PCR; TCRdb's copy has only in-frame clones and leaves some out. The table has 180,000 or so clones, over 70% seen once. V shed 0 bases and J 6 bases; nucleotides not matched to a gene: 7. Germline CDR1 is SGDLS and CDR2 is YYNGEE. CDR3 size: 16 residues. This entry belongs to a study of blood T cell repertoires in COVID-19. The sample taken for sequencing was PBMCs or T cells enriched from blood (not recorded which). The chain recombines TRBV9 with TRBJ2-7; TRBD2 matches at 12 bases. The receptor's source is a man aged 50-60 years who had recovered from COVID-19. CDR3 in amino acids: CASSVGLAGGLGEQYF. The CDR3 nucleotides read TGTGCCAGCAGCGTAGGTCTAGCGGGGGGGTTAGGCGAGCAGTACTTC. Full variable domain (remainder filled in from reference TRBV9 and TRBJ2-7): DSGVTQTPKHLITATGQRVTLRCSPRSGDLSVYWYQQSLDQGLQFLIQYYNGEERAKGNILERFSAQQFPDLHSELNLSSLELGDSALYFCASSVGLAGGLGEQYFGPGTRLTVT.